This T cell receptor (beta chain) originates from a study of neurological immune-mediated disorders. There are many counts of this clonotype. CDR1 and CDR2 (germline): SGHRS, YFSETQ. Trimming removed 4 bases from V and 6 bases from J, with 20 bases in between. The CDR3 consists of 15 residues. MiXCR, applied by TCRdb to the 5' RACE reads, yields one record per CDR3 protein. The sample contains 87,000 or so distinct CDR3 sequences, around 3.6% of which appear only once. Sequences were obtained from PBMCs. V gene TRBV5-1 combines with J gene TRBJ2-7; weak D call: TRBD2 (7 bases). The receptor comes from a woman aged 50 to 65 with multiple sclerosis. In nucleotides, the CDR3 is TGCGCCAGCAGCACGCTACAGGGAGGGGAGAGCGAGCAGTACTTC. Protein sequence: CASSTLQGGESEQYF.